The next 11 T cell receptor beta chains were all read from a single sample in a study of post-analysis software for immune sequencing data. These TCRs' antigens remain unknown. Study-level points and caveats: Comparison of patients with controls showed five TRBV segments more frequent in patients, TRBV5-6, TRBV5-1 and TRBV20-1 among them.

Included in the TCR beta cDNA libraries were unique molecular identifiers. MiXCR, run by TCRdb on the PCR reads, gives a single entry per CDR3 protein. This table holds roughly 200,000 distinct CDR3 sequences, 29% found once. Sequenced sample: blood. The receptor source for this set is a girl aged 2-17 years with multiple sclerosis.

This clonotype was detected many times. The V call is TRBV5-1, the J call TRBJ2-1; 9 bases fit TRBD2. The junction had 4 bases not matched to a gene; V was cut back by 0 bases and J by 6 bases. CDR3 length equals 15 residues. In germline, CDR1 is SGHRS, CDR2 YFSETQ. Here the CDR3 reads CASSLVVAGVNEQFF. DNA for the CDR3: TGCGCCAGCAGCTTGGTGGTAGCGGGAGTCAATGAGCAGTTCTTC.

This clonotype was found many times. The DNA for the CDR3 is TGTGCCAGCAGCATACCACCGACGGACGAGCAGTACTTC. It codes for CASSIPPTDEQYF. The gene calls are TRBV11-2 and TRBJ2-7; D gene ambiguous. The CDR3 runs to 13 residues. V lost 5 bases to trimming and J lost 5 bases, with 13 bases between them. Germline V gene lookup returns CDR1 SGHAT and CDR2 FQNNGV.

The CDR3 sequence: CASCHPDRGGDTGELFF. The CDR3 DNA reads as TGCGCCAGCTGTCATCCCGACAGGGGCGGCGACACCGGGGAGCTGTTTTTT. This chain links TRBV5-1 with TRBJ2-2; 8 nucleotides line up with TRBD1. Germline V lookup: CDR1 SGHRS, CDR2 YFSETQ. The ends lost 7 bases at V and 3 bases at J; junction bases unmatched: 14. The CDR3 is 17 residues long.

This clonotype was seen a handful of times. The chain uses TRBV7-8 and TRBJ2-2, with TRBD2 as a possible D gene (5 bases). The germline V and J ends were trimmed by 5 bases and 0 bases, with 16 bases remaining between them. The CDR3 is 17 residues long. Per germline, CDR1 SGHVS and CDR2 FQNEAQ. CDR3 DNA: TGTGCCAGCAGCCCCCAAGGGAGATCCACGAACACCGGGGAGCTGTTTTTT. Translated: CASSPQGRSTNTGELFF.

Comment on this clonotype: An end of the junction does not agree with germline; a read error may underlie this. CDR3 in amino acids: CASREAGTGTEAFF. The CDR3 DNA reads as TGCGCCAGCAGGGAAGCGGGGACAGGGACTGAAGCTTTCTTT. V usage is TRBV6-1 and J usage is TRBJ1-1, with TRBD1 matching 9 bases. The CDR3 runs 14 residues. CDR1 MNHNS and CDR2 SASEGT come from the germline V gene.

This clonotype was counted a single time. V and J are TRBV20-1 and TRBJ2-5; TRBD2 might be the D (6 bases). The CDR3 is 11 residues long. Germline CDR1 reads DFQATT; CDR2 reads SNEGSKA (reference sequence). V was clipped by 0 bases and J by 12 bases, with 11 bases between them. The chain's CDR3 is CSARDPGREYF. The CDR3 nucleotides read TGCAGTGCTAGAGATCCCGGGAGAGAGTACTTC.

The table lists this clonotype with many counts. The V gene is TRBV10-3, the J gene TRBJ2-3, with D possibly being TRBD1 (6 bases). Germline V gene data show CDR1 as ENHRY and CDR2 as SYGVKD. The CDR3 totals 14 residues. The ends were cut back, 6 bases at V and 0 bases at J, with 10 bases in the middle. The CDR3 spells CAIRTGQSTDTQYF. In DNA form, the CDR3 reads TGTGCCATCAGGACGGGACAAAGCACAGATACGCAGTATTTT.

V gene TRBV10-1 combines with J gene TRBJ1-1; no reliable D call. The germline CDR1 and CDR2 sequences are WNHNN and SYGVQD (reference sequence). V was cut by 0 bases and J by 1 base, with 9 bases left in between. There are 15 residues in the CDR3. CDR3 DNA: TGCGCCAGCAGTGAGTCGACGGCTTGGAACACTGAAGCTTTCTTT. Translated: CASSESTAWNTEAFF.

The sample holds many counts of this clonotype. The chain employs TRBV12-3 or TRBV12-4 and TRBJ2-1; 8 nucleotides align to TRBD2. The CDR3 length is 16 residues. V was clipped by 7 bases and J by 2 bases; unmatched bases: 10. The CDR3 coding sequence is TGTGCCAGCACCCCCAGTAGCGGGAAGGCCTACAATGAGCAGTTCTTC. As protein: CASTPSSGKAYNEQFF.

In the case of this clonotype: This clone may be a read error of a much larger clone one base away. This chain connects TRBV5-1 to TRBJ2-5; tentative D call: TRBD1 (5 bases). The assigned J gene may be wrong: the sequence end matches TRBJ2-7 better. The germline V gene has CDR1 SGHRS and CDR2 YFSETQ. The CDR3 is made up of 14 amino acids. The CDR3 sequence: CAGSLGRVSSEQYF. CDR3 in DNA: TGCGCCGGCAGCTTGGGCAGGGTTTCGTCCGAGCAGTACTTC.

The J gene is TRBJ1-3, the V gene TRBV27, with a tentative D call TRBD1 (5 bases). The germline gives CDR1 MNHEY, CDR2 SMNVEV (reference sequence). The V end lost 2 bases, the J end lost 3 bases, and 11 bases lay between the germline ends. The CDR3 has 15 residues. This CDR3 reads CASSLAPGGGNTIYF. The CDR3 nucleotides are TGTGCCAGCAGTTTAGCCCCCGGGGGTGGAAACACCATATATTTT.